This T cell receptor (beta chain) was identified in a study of T cell responses to AZD1222 COVID-19 vaccine. The study's findings and limits: Clonal diversity was possibly underestimated, and white British individuals and females predominated among donors. At baseline, seropositivity was found in only a handful of AZD1222 recipients.

This clone was counted once. Its antigen remains unidentified. Sequenced by immunoSEQ multiplex PCR; TCRdb stores in-frame clones only, minus some. The repertoire holds roughly 180,000 clones, with around 89% as singletons. The CDR3 has 16 amino acids. Germline V gives CDR1 SGHRS, CDR2 YFSETQ. V was cut by 1 base and J by 6 bases, with 14 bases left in between. This clonotype was sampled from an adult in good health. The J gene is TRBJ1-6, the V gene TRBV5-1; D perhaps matches TRBD1 (5 bases). This material consisted of peripheral blood, taken on day 0 of AZD1222 vaccination. The CDR3 region is CASSLSPGVSNSPLHF. The CDR3 nucleotides read TGCGCCAGCAGCTTGAGTCCGGGGGTCAGTAATTCACCCCTCCACTTT. The full variable domain, its missing parts supplied by reference TRBV5-1 and TRBJ1-6, is KAGVTQTPRYLIKTRGQQVTLSCSPISGHRSVSWYQQTPGQGLQFLFEYFSETQRNKGNFPGRFSGRQFSNSRSEMNVSTLELGDSALYLCASSLSPGVSNSPLHFGNGTRLTVT.